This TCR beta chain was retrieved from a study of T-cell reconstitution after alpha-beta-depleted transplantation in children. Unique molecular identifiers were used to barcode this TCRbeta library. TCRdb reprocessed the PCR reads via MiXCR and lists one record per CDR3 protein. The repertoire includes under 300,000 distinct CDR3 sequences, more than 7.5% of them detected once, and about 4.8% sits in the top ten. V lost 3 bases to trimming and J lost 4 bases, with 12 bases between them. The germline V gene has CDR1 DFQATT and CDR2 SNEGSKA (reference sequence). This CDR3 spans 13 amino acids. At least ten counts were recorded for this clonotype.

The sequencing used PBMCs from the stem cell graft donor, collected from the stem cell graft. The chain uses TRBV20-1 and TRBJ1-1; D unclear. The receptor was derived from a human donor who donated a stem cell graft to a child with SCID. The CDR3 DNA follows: TGCAGTGCTAGCCTCCCCCCGGTCACTGAAGCTTTCTTT. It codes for CSASLPPVTEAFF.